The rows below give T cell receptor beta chains drawn from one sample of a study of control samples from healthy donors and cancer patients. The assay was immunoSEQ multiplex PCR, and TCRdb's table has in-frame clones only and misses some. The sample holds about 170,000 clones, 93% seen once. The material sequenced was blood. These receptors came from a woman in her sixties or seventies in good health. CDR3s include the opening cysteine and the closing phenylalanine or tryptophan. Fields, in order: J gene, CDR3 length, D gene, V gene, clone size, CDR3 protein, CDR3 DNA. The D gene is left open where the match is weak. Where a row states a size, it is once, few, many or the class of an expanded clone; other rows omit it.

>TRBJ2-5|17|TRBD2|TRBV9|.
CASSPGTSGGARETQYF
TGTGCCAGCAGCCCAGGGACTAGCGGGGGGGCCCGGGAGACCCAGTACTTC
>TRBJ2-7|16|.|TRBV27|.
CASSYGRDSSSYEQYF
TGTGCCAGCAGTTACGGTCGGGACTCTAGCTCCTACGAGCAGTACTTC
>TRBJ2-1|19|TRBD2|TRBV3-1/TRBV3-2|.
CASSQALGLAGGTYNEQFF
TGTGCCAGCAGCCAAGCCCTGGGACTAGCGGGGGGGACATACAATGAGCAGTTCTTC
>TRBJ2-7|13|.|TRBV6-2/TRBV6-3|.
CASSYFGPYEQYF
TGTGCCAGCAGTTACTTTGGTCCCTACGAGCAGTACTTC
>TRBJ1-5|13|TRBD1|TRBV30|once
CAAQGVSGQPQHF
TGTGCCGCTCAGGGGGTCTCAGGTCAGCCCCAGCATTTT
>TRBJ1-5|13|.|TRBV7-8|.
CASSLVNNQPQHF
TGTGCCAGCAGCTTAGTCAACAATCAGCCCCAGCATTTT
>TRBJ1-5|15|TRBD1|TRBV28|.
CASSFRDRAVQPQHF
TGTGCCAGCAGTTTTCGGGACAGGGCCGTTCAGCCCCAGCATTTT
>TRBJ2-3|16|.|TRBV7-2|once
CASSLRIGGNTDTQYF
TGTGCCAGCAGCTTACGGATCGGGGGCAACACAGATACGCAGTATTTT
>TRBJ1-6|15|.|TRBV2|.
CASRGGQAFGTPLHF
TGTGCCAGCAGGGGAGGGCAGGCCTTTGGGACACCCCTCCACTTT
>TRBJ2-1|14|.|TRBV5-4|.
CASSLDGGAWEQFF
TGTGCCAGCAGCTTGGATGGGGGGGCCTGGGAGCAGTTCTTC
>TRBJ1-2|16|.|TRBV29-1|.
CSVEAFEGPSNYGYTF
TGCAGCGTTGAAGCATTCGAGGGACCTTCTAACTATGGCTACACCTTC
>TRBJ1-2|12|.|TRBV2|.
CASRRQVYGYTF
TGTGCCAGCCGCCGGCAGGTCTATGGCTACACCTTC
>TRBJ2-1|14|TRBD1|TRBV6-5|.
CASSGTGGWSEQFF
TGTGCCAGCAGCGGGACAGGGGGGTGGTCGGAGCAGTTCTTC
>TRBJ1-2|12|.|TRBV12-3/TRBV12-4|.
CASSFGSYGYTF
TGTGCCAGCAGTTTCGGGAGCTATGGCTACACCTTC
>TRBJ1-5|13|TRBD1|TRBV4-1|.
CASSRTGDQPQHF
TGCGCCAGCAGTCGGACAGGGGATCAGCCCCAGCATTTT
>TRBJ1-1|13|.|TRBV6-4|.
CASSPSEYAEAFF
TGTGCCAGCAGCCCCTCCGAATACGCTGAAGCTTTCTTT
>TRBJ2-3|15|TRBD2|TRBV5-1|.
CASSFSAGGGDTQYF
TGCGCCAGCAGCTTTTCAGCGGGGGGTGGTGATACGCAGTATTTT
>TRBJ1-4|15|TRBD1|TRBV30|.
CAWTVGGDRSAKLFF
TGTGCCTGGACCGTAGGAGGGGACAGGTCTGCAAAACTGTTTTTT
>TRBJ1-2|19|.|TRBV7-9|.
CASSFISAAATSRYYGYTF
TGTGCCAGCAGCTTCATATCAGCGGCGGCGACCTCAAGGTACTATGGCTACACCTTC
>TRBJ2-2|15|TRBD2|TRBV9|.
CASSAIAGSTGELFF
TGTGCCAGCAGCGCAATAGCGGGGAGCACCGGGGAGCTGTTTTTT
>TRBJ2-1|14|.|TRBV7-2|.
CASRRDSTYNEQFF
TGTGCCAGCAGACGAGACAGTACCTACAATGAGCAGTTCTTC
>TRBJ2-7|14|.|TRBV2|.
CASSGGRVGFEQYF
TGTGCCAGCAGTGGTGGCAGGGTAGGGTTTGAGCAGTACTTC
>TRBJ1-4|14|TRBD1|TRBV2|.
CASRAGTGKEKLFF
TGTGCCAGCAGGGCCGGGACAGGGAAGGAAAAACTGTTTTTT
>TRBJ1-6|16|.|TRBV21-1|.
CASSKTYGQVQSPLHF
TGTGCCAGCAGCAAAACCTACGGACAGGTCCAATCACCCCTCCACTTT
>TRBJ1-2|17|.|TRBV10-3|.
CATELGSLGPEGYGYTF
TGTGCCACCGAACTGGGGTCTCTAGGGCCCGAAGGTTATGGCTACACCTTC
>TRBJ2-1|15|.|TRBV7-2|.
CASSFRLLSYNEQFF
TGTGCCAGCAGCTTTCGACTCCTATCCTACAATGAGCAGTTCTTC
>TRBJ1-2|14|.|TRBV4-3|.
CASSQGLSNYGYTF
TGCGCCAGCAGCCAAGGTCTTTCTAACTATGGCTACACCTTC
>TRBJ2-3|15|.|TRBV4-3|.
CASSRTKEGGDTQYF
TGCGCCAGCAGCCGGACCAAGGAGGGAGGAGATACGCAGTATTTT
>TRBJ1-3|16|.|TRBV11-2|few
CASSPSVGATGNTIYF
TGTGCCAGCAGCCCCTCCGTGGGTGCTACTGGAAACACCATATATTTT
>TRBJ1-1|15|TRBD1|TRBV25-1|once
CASSPRQGANTEAFF
TGTGCCAGCAGTCCTCGACAGGGGGCGAACACTGAAGCTTTCTTT
>TRBJ2-7|15|TRBD2|TRBV4-3|.
CASSQEGLAAYEQYF
TGCGCCAGCAGCCAAGAGGGACTAGCAGCCTACGAGCAGTACTTC
>TRBJ2-1|15|TRBD1|TRBV2|.
CASSVRTGGPGEQFF
TGTGCCAGCAGTGTCCGGACAGGGGGGCCAGGTGAGCAGTTCTTC
>TRBJ1-6|14|.|TRBV2|.
CASSDTGRNSPLHF
TGTGCCAGCAGTGACACAGGGAGGAACTCACCCCTCCACTTT
>TRBJ1-5|16|TRBD1|TRBV5-1|.
CASSLGGTGGNQPQHF
TGCGCCAGCAGCTTGGGAGGAACAGGGGGCAATCAGCCCCAGCATTTT
>TRBJ2-5|15|.|TRBV3-1/TRBV3-2|few
CASSPDLEVKETQYF
TGTGCCAGCAGCCCCGACCTAGAAGTAAAGGAGACCCAGTACTTC
>TRBJ2-7|12|.|TRBV19|.
CASSQSGYEQYF
TGTGCCAGTAGTCAATCAGGGTACGAGCAGTACTTC
>TRBJ1-1|14|.|TRBV3-1/TRBV3-2|.
CASSSSERNTEAFF
TGTGCCAGCAGCTCCTCCGAGCGGAACACTGAAGCTTTCTTT
>TRBJ1-2|15|.|TRBV11-2|.
CASSFRQDPRYGYTF
TGTGCCAGCAGCTTCCGACAGGACCCCCGCTATGGCTACACCTTC
>TRBJ1-5|17|TRBD1|TRBV19|once
CASSLPGQGASNQPQHF
TGTGCCAGTAGTCTACCGGGACAGGGGGCGTCCAATCAGCCCCAGCATTTT
>TRBJ1-6|16|.|TRBV3-1/TRBV3-2|.
CASSQGSVVGNSPLHF
TGTGCCAGCAGCCAAGGTTCGGTGGTGGGTAATTCACCCCTCCACTTT
>TRBJ2-1|17|.|TRBV7-6|.
CASSPKGLVVWYNEQFF
TGTGCCAGCAGCCCCAAGGGCTTGGTAGTCTGGTACAATGAGCAGTTCTTC